The entry below gives a single T cell receptor beta chain sequence along with its context. Its antigen remains unidentified. The CDR3 consists of 13 residues. Germline V CDR1 and CDR2: LNHNV, YYDKDF (reference sequence). V was clipped by 8 bases and J by 2 bases; unmatched bases: 2. The naive CD8 population came from CD45RO-negative cells selected for CCR7, without terminally differentiated effector memory CD45RA+ cells. The data were obtained in a study of shared clonotypes between healthy human individuals. Overall study results and limits: Naive subsets generally had larger estimated richness than memory subsets.

It was about 210 ng DNA, some 30,000 T cell genomes, that sorted-subset replicate PCRs used. Repertoires were generated with immunoSEQ multiplex PCR, while TCRdb's copy carries only in-frame clones and drops some. The table records 450,000 to 700,000 clones, 95% to 96% of them present only once. This chain joins TRBV15 and TRBJ1-4; TRBD1 agrees at 7 bases. Sequencing was carried out using naive CD8+ T cells sorted from blood. This receptor was obtained from a woman aged 30 to 39 in good health. The chain's CDR3 is CATEGATNEKLFF. The CDR3 DNA sequence: TGTGCCACCGAGGGGGCTACTAATGAAAAACTGTTTTTT.